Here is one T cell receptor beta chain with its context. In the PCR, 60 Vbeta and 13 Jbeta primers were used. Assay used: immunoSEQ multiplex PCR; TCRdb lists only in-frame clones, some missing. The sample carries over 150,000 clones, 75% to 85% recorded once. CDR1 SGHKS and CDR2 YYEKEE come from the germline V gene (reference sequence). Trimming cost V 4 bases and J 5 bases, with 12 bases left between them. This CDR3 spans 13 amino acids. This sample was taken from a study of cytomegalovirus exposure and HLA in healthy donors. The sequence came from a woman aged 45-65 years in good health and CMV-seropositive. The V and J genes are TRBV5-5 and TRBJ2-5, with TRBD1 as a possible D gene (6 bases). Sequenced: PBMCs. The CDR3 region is CASSTTGLETQYF. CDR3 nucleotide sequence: TGTGCCAGCAGCACCACAGGGTTGGAGACCCAGTACTTC.